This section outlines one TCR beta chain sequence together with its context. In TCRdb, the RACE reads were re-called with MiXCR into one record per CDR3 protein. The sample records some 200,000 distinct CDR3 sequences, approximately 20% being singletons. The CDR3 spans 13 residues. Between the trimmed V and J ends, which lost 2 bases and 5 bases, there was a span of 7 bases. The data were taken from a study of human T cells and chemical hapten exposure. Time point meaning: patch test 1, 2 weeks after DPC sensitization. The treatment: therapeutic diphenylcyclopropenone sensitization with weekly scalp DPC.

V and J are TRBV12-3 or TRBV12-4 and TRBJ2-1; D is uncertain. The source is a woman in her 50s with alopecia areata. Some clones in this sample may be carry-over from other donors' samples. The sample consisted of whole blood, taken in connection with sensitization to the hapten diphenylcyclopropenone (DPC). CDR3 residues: CASSLRLNNEQFF. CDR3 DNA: TGTGCCAGCAGTTTACGACTGAACAATGAGCAGTTCTTC.